This section outlines one TCR beta chain sequence together with its context. This sample stems from a study of T-cell memory formation after mild COVID-19. TCRdb reanalysed the 5' RACE reads using MiXCR and keeps one entry per CDR3 protein. The sample holds over 300,000 distinct CDR3 sequences, 20% to 25% seen once. The V gene's germline CDR1 is SGHVS and CDR2 FNYEAQ. This CDR3 is built from 15 residues. Trimming left V 4 bases short and J 6 bases short, with 15 bases between. This receptor was obtained from a man aged 18 to 35 who had mild COVID-19 (a few samples of this study predate the infection). Cell type and time point are not known. The sample was PBMCs or a T cell subset sorted from them (not recorded which). This chain joins TRBV7-6 and TRBJ2-2, with D tentatively TRBD1 (6 bases). CDR3 amino acids: CASSWKAGAPGELFF. CDR3 sequence (DNA): TGTGCCAGCAGCTGGAAAGCAGGGGCCCCCGGGGAGCTGTTTTTT. Filled out from reference TRBV7-6 and TRBJ2-2, the complete variable domain reads GAGVSQSPRYKVTKRGQDVALRCDPISGHVSLYWYRQALGQGPEFLTYFNYEAQQDKSGLPNDRFSAERPEGSISTLTIQRTEQRDSAMYRCASSWKAGAPGELFFGEGSRLTVL.